The clone carrying this TCR beta chain was picked up a small number of times. Its matching antigen is unknown. The data belong to a study of early T cells in non-severe SARS-CoV-2 infection. As for the study in general: With bulk RNA from unsorted whole blood as input, sequencing yielded unpaired chains.

General observations from the study: Clonotype matching in VDJdb favored anti-spike CD8 responses and did not capture private and CD4 specificities.

Separate cDNA molecules each had unique molecular identifiers attached to them. From the 5' RACE reads, TCRdb called clonotypes with MiXCR, one entry per CDR3 protein. This sample has roughly 51,000 distinct CDR3 sequences, with 8.5% to 10% found just once. The CDR3 loop spans 14 amino acids. V was shortened by 0 bases and J by 0 bases, with 3 bases between the two germline ends. The germline gives CDR1 SGHAT, CDR2 FQNNGV. The sequenced sample was whole blood. This chain uses TRBV11-2 with TRBJ1-3; D is uncertain. This TCR derives from an adult who was a healthcare worker with PCR-confirmed SARS-CoV-2 infection or an uninfected control (not recorded which). CDR3 loop: CASSLEYSGNTIYF. CDR3 coding DNA: TGTGCCAGCAGCTTAGAGTACTCTGGAAACACCATATATTTT.